The clone carrying this T cell receptor (beta chain) came up once. Trimming cost V 6 bases and J 0 bases; bases outside gene matches: 11. This CDR3 region has 18 residues. The germline gives CDR1 SGHAT, CDR2 FQNNGV. Libraries were prepared by immunoSEQ multiplex PCR; TCRdb keeps only in-frame clonotypes and omits some of them. The sample has approximately 57,000 clones; more than 80% are singletons. The data originate from a study of cytomegalovirus exposure and HLA in healthy donors. The TCR comes from a woman aged 18-29 years in good health and CMV-seronegative. The rearrangement links TRBV11-2 to TRBJ2-1; TRBD2 aligns across 10 bases. The sequenced sample was PBMCs. The chain's CDR3 is CASRTRRLAGDSYNEQFF. The CDR3 DNA reads as TGTGCCAGCAGGACCAGGAGACTAGCGGGTGACTCCTACAATGAGCAGTTCTTC. Full variable domain (outside the CDR3, taken from reference TRBV11-2 and TRBJ2-1): EAGVAQSPRYKIIEKRQSVAFWCNPISGHATLYWYQQILGQGPKLLIQFQNNGVVDDSQLPKDRFSAERLKGVDSTLKIQPAKLEDSAVYLCASRTRRLAGDSYNEQFFGPGTRLTVL.